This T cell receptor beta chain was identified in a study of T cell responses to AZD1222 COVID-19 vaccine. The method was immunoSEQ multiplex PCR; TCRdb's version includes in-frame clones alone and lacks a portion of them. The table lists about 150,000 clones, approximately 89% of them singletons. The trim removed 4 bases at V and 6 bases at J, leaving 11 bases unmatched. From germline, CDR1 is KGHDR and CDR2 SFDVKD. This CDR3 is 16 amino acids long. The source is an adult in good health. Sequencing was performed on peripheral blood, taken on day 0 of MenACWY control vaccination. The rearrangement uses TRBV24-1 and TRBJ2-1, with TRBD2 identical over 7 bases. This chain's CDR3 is CATSDRTREAGNEQFF. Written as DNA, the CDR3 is TGTGCCACCAGTGACCGGACTAGGGAGGCAGGCAATGAGCAGTTCTTC.